This TCR beta chain was captured by sequencing in a study of blood T cell repertoires in COVID-19. For the study at large: Material from acute and convalescent COVID-19 was sourced from the United States, Italy and Spain.

Methods used by the authors: It was from reference gene primer amplification that nucleated cell counts were estimated. TCRdb's copy holds only in-frame clones and misses some; the assay was immunoSEQ multiplex PCR. V and J calls and clone size are given by that table; D and trimming were obtained from the DNA. The sample holds about 200,000 clones; approximately 94% are singletons and the top ten take 0.76%. In Seattle, patients joined the study during active infection and were tracked longitudinally. Germline lookup yields CDR1 SGHAT and CDR2 FQDESV (reference sequence). Trimming removed 1 base from V and 0 bases from J, with 7 bases in between. The CDR3 consists of 15 residues.

This rearrangement joins TRBV11-1 to TRBJ1-5; unclear D gene. This TCR was sampled from a man aged 25-45 years with COVID-19, enrolled during active disease. The sequencing sample was made of peripheral blood. CDR3 residues: CASSLGADSNQPQHF. CDR3 bases: TGTGCCAGCAGCTTAGGGGCAGATAGCAATCAGCCCCAGCATTTT.